This T cell receptor (beta chain) was retrieved from a study of blood T cell repertoires in COVID-19. Recruitment covered over 20 US areas and drew participants whose ages spanned roughly 18 to 100 years. The CDR3 sequence is 11 residues long. CDR1 SGHDN and CDR2 FVKESK come from the germline V gene. The V end was cut by 4 bases, the J end by 7 bases, with 7 bases between. Original handling: For nucleated cells, counts were estimated from reference gene primer amplification. TCRdb's table, derived via immunoSEQ multiplex PCR, lists solely in-frame clones and lacks some. V, J and clone size were drawn from that table, and D and trimming were deduced from the DNA. The sample has 200,000 to 250,000 clones; 80% to 90% are singletons.

Material for sequencing was PBMCs or T cells enriched from blood (not recorded which). The sequence was collected from a woman aged 18-29 years in a cohort exposed to, infected with or recovered from COVID-19 (not recorded which). The chain has TRBV14 and TRBJ2-5; D is unclear. CDR3 protein: CASSPGGTQYF. As DNA, the CDR3 is TGTGCCAGCAGCCCGGGTGGGACCCAGTACTTC.